These 28 T cell receptor beta chains were sequenced from one sample in a study of T-cell reconstitution after alpha-beta-depleted transplantation in children. General observations from the study: Several hundred rapidly expanded clones from non-depleted graft cells reportedly supplied alpha-beta T cells about two months post-transplant.

The TCRbeta library incorporated unique molecular identifiers. One entry per CDR3 protein results from TCRdb running MiXCR on the PCR reads. This sample has about 32,000 distinct CDR3 sequences, with around 7% found just once. For these receptors, no antigen is known. The specimen comprised peripheral blood, sampled 60 days after TCRalphabeta/CD19-depleted stem cell transplant. The receptors were sampled from a child younger than two who had a stem cell transplant for acute myeloid leukemia, so the T cells may come from the graft donor.

This clonotype appeared many times. J is TRBJ2-1 and V is TRBV9, with D unresolved. The CDR3 runs 15 residues. The germline V and J ends were trimmed by 0 bases and 2 bases, with 9 bases remaining between them. Per the germline V gene, CDR1 is SGDLS and CDR2 is YYNGEE. DNA of the CDR3: TGTGCCAGCAGCGTAGGCAGGAGTCCCTACAATGAGCAGTTCTTC. It yields the protein CASSVGRSPYNEQFF.

This clonotype was counted once. The chain is built from TRBV19 and TRBJ2-7, with TRBD1 identical over 11 bases. Germline values: CDR1 LNHDA, CDR2 SQIVND (reference sequence). The CDR3 covers 14 residues. After removal of 3 bases from V and 6 bases from J, the junction contained 4 bases not matched to a gene. The CDR3 sequence: CASSIGQGASEQYF. The CDR3, as DNA: TGTGCCAGTAGTATCGGACAGGGGGCGAGCGAGCAGTACTTC. Based on the CDR3 plus reference TRBV19 and TRBJ2-7, the full variable domain is DGGITQSPKYLFRKEGQNVTLSCEQNLNHDAMYWYRQDPGQGLRLIYYSQIVNDFQKGDIAEGYSVSREKKESFPLTVTSAQKNPTAFYLCASSIGQGASEQYFGPGTRLTVT.

The sample holds many counts of this clonotype. The genes are TRBV4-3 and TRBJ2-5; TRBD1 matches 7 bases. CDR3 length equals 16 residues. Germline values: CDR1 LGHNA, CDR2 YSLEER. V shed 4 bases and J 5 bases; nucleotides not matched to a gene: 13. The CDR3 reads CASSRRRGFVGETQYF. The CDR3 DNA follows: TGCGCCAGCAGCCGACGCAGGGGGTTCGTCGGGGAGACCCAGTACTTC.

This clonotype appeared once. The chain combines TRBV10-3 with TRBJ1-2; D possibly corresponds to TRBD1 (5 bases). V lost 3 bases and J 8 bases, leaving 10 bases between the germline ends. There are 12 residues in the CDR3. The germline V gene has CDR1 ENHRY and CDR2 SYGVKD. CDR3 in DNA: TGTGCCATCAGTGAACGGGGGAGCGGCTACACCTTC. Encoded protein: CAISERGSGYTF.

This clonotype appeared many times. CDR3 coding DNA: TGCGCCAGCAGCCAAGATGAGGGAACCTACGAGCAGTACTTC. This gives the protein CASSQDEGTYEQYF. V and J are TRBV4-1 and TRBJ2-7; D is possibly TRBD2 (5 bases). Trimming pared 0 bases from V and 2 bases from J, leaving 8 bases between. This CDR3 is 14 amino acids long. CDR1 is MGHRA and CDR2 is YSYEKL in the germline V gene.

This clonotype showed up many times. CDR3 in amino acids: CASSQVRSSYEQYF. As DNA, the CDR3 is TGCGCCAGCAGCCAAGTCAGGAGCTCCTACGAGCAGTACTTC. The chain links TRBV4-3 to TRBJ2-7, with unresolved D. The germline gives CDR1 LGHNA, CDR2 YSLEER. V lost 1 base and J 0 bases, leaving 7 bases between the germline ends. The CDR3 has 14 residues.

This clonotype appeared many times. The chain links TRBV29-1 to TRBJ2-7; D perhaps matches TRBD1 (6 bases). This CDR3 comprises 12 residues. CDR1 and CDR2 (germline): SQVTM, ANQGSEA. Trimming took 6 bases from V and 3 from J, leaving 12 bases between them. CDR3 amino acids: CSVHLTGYEQYF. The CDR3, as DNA: TGCAGCGTCCACCTGACAGGCTACGAGCAGTACTTC.

This clonotype has ten or more counts. The chain carries TRBV7-9 and TRBJ2-3; no reliable D call. V gave up 1 base and J gave up 6 bases, with 11 bases separating them. Germline V CDR1 and CDR2: SEHNR, FQNEAQ (reference sequence). The CDR3 consists of 14 residues. CDR3 nucleotides: TGTGCCAGCAGCTTAGAAGGCGTTGGGGATACGCAGTATTTT. It encodes CASSLEGVGDTQYF.

This clonotype showed up many times. This sequence joins TRBV30 and TRBJ1-1, with a possible D match to TRBD1 (5 bases). This CDR3 has 15 amino acids. Germline V gene lookup returns CDR1 GTSNPN and CDR2 SVGIG (reference sequence). V dropped 3 bases and J dropped 2 bases, with 16 bases sitting between them. CDR3 sequence (DNA): TGTGCCTGGAGCGCCCCGGGGACCCTAAACACTGAAGCTTTCTTT. Translating gives CAWSAPGTLNTEAFF.

This clonotype was detected ten times or more. This rearrangement joins TRBV29-1 to TRBJ2-3; unclear D gene. The V end was cut by 0 bases, the J end by 0 bases, with 7 bases between. CDR1 is SQVTM and CDR2 is ANQGSEA in the germline V gene. CDR3 length: 14 residues. Written as DNA, the CDR3 is TGCAGCGTTGAAGAGGGCAGGAGCACAGATACGCAGTATTTT. As protein: CSVEEGRSTDTQYF.

This clonotype has a count of ten or more. The chain employs TRBV27 and TRBJ2-5, with TRBD1 matching over 10 bases. CDR1 is MNHEY and CDR2 is SMNVEV in the germline V gene (reference sequence). J was trimmed by 5 bases and V by 10 bases; bases with no gene match: 10. The CDR3 has 14 residues. The CDR3 DNA sequence: TGTGCCACTTCGACAGGGGGCGCGGTGGAGACCCAGTACTTC. This encodes CATSTGGAVETQYF.

This clonotype counts as medium-sized (0.01 to 0.1%). The J gene is TRBJ2-3, the V gene TRBV11-2, with TRBD2 identical over 8 bases. Germline values: CDR1 SGHAT, CDR2 FQNNGV. This CDR3 is 15 amino acids long. Trimming removed 0 bases from V and 6 bases from J; junction bases left unmatched: 5. Here the CDR3 reads CASSLEWGGRDTQYF. CDR3 bases: TGTGCCAGCAGCTTAGAGTGGGGCGGGAGGGATACGCAGTATTTT.

Ten or more counts support this clonotype. The V and J genes are TRBV29-1 and TRBJ2-3; the D gene is possibly TRBD2 (5 bases). Trimming removed 1 base at V and 4 bases at J, with 9 bases between. Germline V gene sequence: CDR1 SQVTM, CDR2 ANQGSEA. The CDR3 length is 13 residues. The DNA of the CDR3 is TGCAGCGTTGAAGGGCGGGTCTCAGATACGCAGTATTTT. It codes for CSVEGRVSDTQYF.

The sample holds many counts of this clonotype. At one boundary the junction diverges from the germline segment, which might be a read error. CDR3 nucleotide sequence: TGTGCTAGCAGCTTAGAACTAGACGACGAGCAGTACTTC. As protein: CASSLELDDEQYF. The chain carries TRBV7-7 and TRBJ2-7, with a possible D match to TRBD2 (5 bases). This CDR3 region has 13 residues. Per germline, CDR1 SSHAT and CDR2 FNYEAQ (reference sequence).

This clonotype was detected ten times or more. V usage is TRBV30 and J usage is TRBJ1-2; D not resolved. This CDR3 spans 15 amino acids. CDR1 is GTSNPN and CDR2 is SVGIG in the germline V gene (reference sequence). Trimming left V 4 bases short and J 2 bases short, with 17 bases between. CDR3 loop: CAWTPPGGPNYGYTF. The DNA of the CDR3 is TGTGCCTGGACCCCACCGGGAGGACCCAACTATGGCTACACCTTC.

This clonotype was seen at least ten times. This chain links TRBV10-1 with TRBJ1-6, with 8 nucleotides matching TRBD1. The germline V gene has CDR1 WNHNN and CDR2 SYGVQD (reference sequence). J gave up 7 bases and V 6 bases, and 8 bases lay outside the gene matches. The CDR3 spans 15 residues. DNA for the CDR3: TGCGCCAGCAGAGCCTCCCGGGACAGGAATTCACCCCTCCACTTT. Residues: CASRASRDRNSPLHF.

In its sample, this clonotype was seen many times. The chain uses TRBV7-2 and TRBJ1-5, with D possibly matching TRBD1 (5 bases). CDR1 is SGHTA and CDR2 is FQGNSA in the germline V gene. The CDR3 consists of 15 residues. Trimming stripped 6 bases from V and 1 base from J, with 13 bases between. The CDR3 protein is CASSFRDLSNQPQHF. The DNA for the CDR3 is TGTGCCAGCAGTTTCCGGGACCTGAGCAATCAGCCCCAGCATTTT.

This clonotype was observed many times. This rearrangement joins TRBV11-2 to TRBJ2-2, with 10 positions matching TRBD1. The CDR3 covers 18 residues. With 5 bases clipped from V and 6 bases from J, the junction kept 15 bases outside the gene matches. CDR1 SGHAT and CDR2 FQNNGV come from the germline V gene. The CDR3 DNA follows: TGTGCCAGCAGCCCCGGGACAGGGGTTGGGGGTGTGGCCGGGGAGCTGTTTTTT. Its protein product is CASSPGTGVGGVAGELFF.

The CDR3 region has the DNA TGTGCCATCAGTGACCAGGACAGGGGCTACGAGCAGTACTTC. It encodes CAISDQDRGYEQYF. V and J are TRBV10-3 and TRBJ2-7; 9 nucleotides match TRBD1. The V gene end was trimmed by 3 bases and the J gene end by 3 bases; junction bases not matched to a gene: 3. This CDR3 is 14 amino acids long. Germline CDR1 ENHRY, CDR2 SYGVKD.

This clonotype was counted ten times or more. V and J are TRBV4-3 and TRBJ2-2, with a possible D match to TRBD1 (6 bases). There are 15 residues in the CDR3. Trimming removed 0 bases at V and 6 bases at J, with 11 bases between. In germline, CDR1 is LGHNA, CDR2 YSLEER. The CDR3 loop reads CASSQDVTGPGELFF. The CDR3 DNA follows: TGCGCCAGCAGCCAAGATGTCACAGGGCCCGGGGAGCTGTTTTTT.

In this sample, this clonotype turned up many times. The chain has TRBV27 and TRBJ1-5, with D possibly TRBD1 on 5 matching bases. Trimming left V 3 bases short and J 6 bases short, with 9 bases between. This CDR3 comprises 13 residues. CDR1 and CDR2 from the germline V gene are MNHEY and SMNVEV (reference sequence). CDR3 protein: CASSFGGSQPQHF. The DNA for the CDR3 is TGTGCCAGCAGTTTTGGGGGAAGTCAGCCCCAGCATTTT.

This clonotype was counted many times. This chain joins TRBV15 and TRBJ2-4, with D unresolved. The germline CDR1 and CDR2 sequences are LNHNV and YYDKDF (reference sequence). Deletions cut 6 bases from V and 0 bases from J, with 15 bases between. The CDR3 consists of 16 residues. The CDR3 spells CATSPTPPRAKNIQYF. The CDR3 DNA follows: TGTGCCACCAGTCCTACCCCACCCAGAGCCAAAAACATTCAGTACTTC.

This clonotype was seen a handful of times. The gene calls are TRBV7-9 and TRBJ2-7; 9 bases line up with TRBD1. Germline-derived CDR1 and CDR2 are SEHNR and FQNEAQ (reference sequence). With 1 base clipped from V and 2 bases from J, the junction kept 3 bases outside the gene matches. The length of the CDR3 is 15 residues. CDR3 DNA sequence: TGTGCCAGCAGCTTAGAACAGGGGGCACCCTACGAGCAGTACTTC. It codes for CASSLEQGAPYEQYF.

This clonotype occurred many times. This chain links TRBV5-1 with TRBJ2-2; D is uncertain. V shed 4 bases and J shed 0 bases, with 25 bases lying between them. The germline V gene has CDR1 SGHRS and CDR2 YFSETQ. The CDR3 consists of 20 residues. The CDR3 DNA reads as TGCGCCAGCAGCCCCCTCCTCGAGCTCCTTACATACTCGAACACCGGGGAGCTGTTTTTT. Translated: CASSPLLELLTYSNTGELFF.

This clonotype was seen many times. Germline is not matched at one junction end, which may reflect a read error. This chain joins TRBV5-1 and TRBJ1-2, with D tentatively TRBD1 (5 bases). This CDR3 is 11 amino acids long. Germline V CDR1 and CDR2: SGHRS, YFSETQ. The CDR3 coding sequence is TGCGCCAGCAGCGGATCCGGGACGTCGAGTTTC. Its protein product is CASSGSGTSSF.

This clonotype was recorded at least ten times. CDR3 nucleotides: TGTGCCAGCAGCTGGACTAGCGGGGGCACCGGGGAGCTGTTTTTT. This gives the protein CASSWTSGGTGELFF. The V gene is TRBV6-2 or TRBV6-3, the J gene TRBJ2-2; TRBD2 aligns across 13 bases. CDR3 length equals 15 residues. From germline, CDR1 is MNHEY and CDR2 SVGEGT. J lost 4 bases, V lost 6 bases, and 2 bases had no gene match.

This clonotype was seen a handful of times. The V call is TRBV2, the J call TRBJ2-7; 8 bases match TRBD1. V gave up 11 bases and J gave up 4 bases; unmatched junction bases: 25. The germline V gene has CDR1 SNHLY and CDR2 FYNNEI. The CDR3 totals 18 residues. The CDR3 DNA sequence: TGTGCCTTCAGTTTATACCGGACAGGGAAATTCCAAAGGTACGAGCAGTACTTC. Translating gives CAFSLYRTGKFQRYEQYF.

This clonotype was seen ten or more times. This chain connects TRBV6-6 to TRBJ1-5; possible D gene TRBD1, 5 bases. This CDR3 has 15 amino acids. Germline V lookup: CDR1 MNHNY, CDR2 SVGAGI (reference sequence). Trimming left V 7 bases short and J 2 bases short, with 15 bases between. The CDR3 is CASKGRRGGNQPQHF. The CDR3, as DNA: TGTGCCAGCAAAGGGAGGAGGGGAGGCAATCAGCCCCAGCATTTT.